Listed here are 18 T cell receptor beta chains from one sample, sequenced in a study of T cells in Graves' hyperthyroidism and ophthalmopathy. RNA transcripts provided the source from which TCR beta CDR3 regions were amplified. The HTBI primer set served for first-round RT-PCR of the TCR CDR3. TCRdb passed the multiplex PCR reads through MiXCR, listing each CDR3 protein once. The sample records fewer than 900,000 distinct CDR3 sequences, around 15% being singletons. Specimen: blood. These receptors originate from a man in his late teens or twenties with Graves' hyperthyroidism.

The chain joins TRBV20-1 to TRBJ2-1; D perhaps matches TRBD2 (5 bases). The germline V gene has CDR1 DFQATT and CDR2 SNEGSKA (reference sequence). Trimming left V 1 base short and J 5 bases short, with 18 bases between. The CDR3 consists of 16 residues. CDR3 in amino acids: CSARGADSDRNNEQFF. The DNA of the CDR3 is TGCAGTGCTAGAGGCGCGGATAGCGATCGAAACAATGAGCAGTTCTTC.

The chain has TRBV28 and TRBJ1-1; D remains unclear. This CDR3 comprises 15 residues. V shed 4 bases and J shed 2 bases, with 14 bases lying between them. CDR1 is MDHEN, CDR2 SYDVKM, per germline. The chain's CDR3 is CASSSRSPHNTEAFF. The CDR3 DNA is TGTGCCAGCAGTTCCCGGTCCCCCCACAACACTGAAGCTTTCTTT. The full variable domain, with the rest looked up from reference TRBV28 and TRBJ1-1, is DVKVTQSSRYLVKRTGEKVFLECVQDMDHENMFWYRQDPGLGLRLIYFSYDVKMKEKGDIPEGYSVSREKKERFSLILESASTNQTSMYLCASSSRSPHNTEAFFGQGTRLTVV.

This clonotype was counted ten times or more. V usage is TRBV11-2 and J usage is TRBJ2-1; D remains ambiguous. The CDR3 contains 17 residues. Germline V gene lookup returns CDR1 SGHAT and CDR2 FQNNGV. V was shortened by 0 bases and J by 1 base, with 13 bases between the two germline ends. CDR3 DNA sequence: TGTGCCAGCAGCTTAGATCCCTTACTGGGATCCTACAATGAGCAGTTCTTC. Translation gives CASSLDPLLGSYNEQFF.

The rearrangement joins TRBV7-2 to TRBJ2-1; D call uncertain. The CDR3 has 11 residues. V shed 5 bases and J shed 10 bases, with 9 bases lying between them. CDR1 SGHTA and CDR2 FQGNSA come from the germline V gene. The CDR3 reads CASSPYREQFF. In DNA, the CDR3 is TGTGCCAGCAGCCCCTACCGGGAGCAGTTCTTC. The full variable domain, in which reference TRBV7-2 and TRBJ2-1 provide the parts outside the CDR3, is GAGVSQSPSNKVTEKGKDVELRCDPISGHTALYWYRQSLGQGLEFLIYFQGNSAPDKSGLPSDRFSAERTGGSVSTLTIQRTQQEDSAVYLCASSPYREQFFGPGTRLTVL.

This clonotype was detected many times. The rearrangement links TRBV10-3 to TRBJ2-7; D not certain. Germline lookup yields CDR1 ENHRY and CDR2 SYGVKD. Trimming shortened V by 4 bases and J by 0 bases, and 10 bases separated the two germline ends. There are 14 residues in the CDR3. CDR3 sequence: CAISAVQSSYEQYF. The CDR3 DNA is TGTGCCATCAGTGCAGTTCAAAGCTCCTACGAGCAGTACTTC.

This sequence joins TRBV9 and TRBJ1-6; D may be TRBD1 (6 bases). This CDR3 has 15 residues. Germline V gene lookup returns CDR1 SGDLS and CDR2 YYNGEE. The V end lost 0 bases, the J end lost 7 bases, and 11 bases lay between the germline ends. The CDR3 sequence is CASSVDPTGNSPLHF. CDR3 nucleotides: TGTGCCAGCAGCGTAGACCCCACAGGGAATTCACCCCTCCACTTT.

There are many counts of this clonotype. The J gene is TRBJ2-7, the V gene TRBV10-2; unclear D gene. CDR3 length: 13 residues. The V end was cut by 4 bases, the J end by 0 bases, with 7 bases between. The V gene's germline CDR1 is WSHSY and CDR2 SAAADI. Here the CDR3 DNA reads TGCGCCAGCAGTGTGCAGGTCTCCTACGAGCAGTACTTC. It specifies CASSVQVSYEQYF.

In its sample, this clonotype was seen a few times. V usage is TRBV28 and J usage is TRBJ2-2; TRBD2 matches 9 bases. This CDR3 is built from 16 residues. Per germline, CDR1 MDHEN and CDR2 SYDVKM. The J segment lost 5 bases and the V segment lost 6 bases, leaving 10 bases of the junction unmatched. CDR3 in DNA: TGTGCCAGCAGATCACGCATGGGACTAGCTACCGGGGAGCTGTTTTTT. Protein sequence: CASRSRMGLATGELFF.

This clonotype occurred many times. The chain uses TRBV3-1 and TRBJ2-3; 10 nucleotides agree with TRBD2. The CDR3 totals 15 residues. Germline V gene data show CDR1 as LGHDT and CDR2 as YNNKEL (reference sequence). The trim removed 0 bases at V and 4 bases at J, leaving 1 base unmatched. The CDR3 bases are TGTGCCAGCAGCCAAGAACTAGCGGGACCAGATACGCAGTATTTT. Protein: CASSQELAGPDTQYF.

This clonotype was detected many times. The V and J genes are TRBV11-2 and TRBJ2-7; 12 bases are shared with TRBD2. CDR1 is SGHAT and CDR2 is FQNNGV in the germline V gene. V dropped 5 bases and J dropped 3; count of bases not matched to a gene: 5. The CDR3 contains 15 residues. The CDR3 loop is CASSRTSGNNYEQYF. The CDR3 coding sequence is TGTGCCAGCAGCCGGACTAGCGGGAACAACTACGAGCAGTACTTC.

This clonotype has a count of ten or more. The chain joins TRBV7-9 to TRBJ2-7; D assignment may be TRBD1 or TRBD2 (5 bases each). Germline CDR1 is SEHNR and CDR2 is FQNEAQ (reference sequence). Trimming took 4 bases from V and 2 from J, leaving 12 bases between them. CDR3 length: 14 amino acids. CDR3 in DNA: TGTGCCAGCAGCTCCAGGGACGGGGCCTACGAGCAGTACTTC. It is translated as CASSSRDGAYEQYF.

This clonotype was seen ten or more times. The rearrangement links TRBV6-1 to TRBJ2-5; no reliable D call. Germline assignment: CDR1 MNHNS and CDR2 SASEGT. The V and J ends lost 4 bases and 5 bases respectively, with 8 bases between them. The CDR3 has 12 amino acids. CDR3 coding DNA: TGTGCCAGCAGTGGTCACCCGGAGACCCAGTACTTC. It is translated as CASSGHPETQYF.

The sample holds many counts of this clonotype. V gene TRBV2 combines with J gene TRBJ2-3; TRBD2 aligns across 13 bases. The CDR3 spans 15 residues. Trimming at V came to 4 bases and at J to 3 bases, leaving 1 base not matched to a gene. From germline, CDR1 is SNHLY and CDR2 FYNNEI. The CDR3 coding sequence is TGTGCCAGCAGTGGGGGACTAGCGGGGACAGATACGCAGTATTTT. Its translation: CASSGGLAGTDTQYF.

Many counts were recorded for this clonotype. V and J are TRBV6-2 or TRBV6-3 and TRBJ1-1; D gene uncertain. This CDR3 has 13 amino acids. The germline V gene encodes CDR1 MNHEY and CDR2 SVGEGT. V dropped 0 bases and J dropped 7 bases, with 9 bases sitting between them. DNA for the CDR3: TGTGCCAGCAGTTACTCTCAGCAAGGTGAAGCTTTCTTT. Amino acids: CASSYSQQGEAFF.

In its sample, this clonotype was seen a few times. The V gene is TRBV25-1, the J gene TRBJ2-5, with 7 bases identical to TRBD1. The CDR3 sequence is 15 residues long. Trimming removed 3 bases from V and 1 base from J; junction bases left unmatched: 5. Per germline, CDR1 MGHDK and CDR2 SYGVNS. CDR3 in amino acids: CASSDTRGFQETQYF. CDR3 DNA: TGTGCCAGCAGTGATACCAGGGGGTTCCAAGAGACCCAGTACTTC.

This clonotype was detected ten times or more. The chain couples TRBV11-2 to TRBJ1-2, with D perhaps matching TRBD1 (5 bases). Looked up from germline, CDR1 is SGHAT and CDR2 is FQNNGV. The CDR3 has 15 residues. The V gene lost 3 bases and the J gene lost 3 bases, with 14 bases spanning the gap. The CDR3 spells CASSLRGDFHYGYTF. Written as DNA, the CDR3 is TGTGCCAGCAGCTTGAGAGGGGATTTCCACTATGGCTACACCTTC. The whole variable domain, filled in from reference TRBV11-2 and TRBJ1-2, reads EAGVAQSPRYKIIEKRQSVAFWCNPISGHATLYWYQQILGQGPKLLIQFQNNGVVDDSQLPKDRFSAERLKGVDSTLKIQPAKLEDSAVYLCASSLRGDFHYGYTFGSGTRLTVV.

This clonotype was seen a handful of times. The chain carries TRBV11-2 and TRBJ1-2; D is unresolved. The V end was cut by 3 bases, the J end by 6 bases, with 8 bases between. The length of the CDR3 is 12 residues. The germline gives CDR1 SGHAT, CDR2 FQNNGV. In nucleotides, the CDR3 is TGTGCCAGCAGCTTCTTCCAGGATGGCTACACCTTC. Residues: CASSFFQDGYTF. Variable domain in full (rest from reference TRBV11-2 and TRBJ1-2): EAGVAQSPRYKIIEKRQSVAFWCNPISGHATLYWYQQILGQGPKLLIQFQNNGVVDDSQLPKDRFSAERLKGVDSTLKIQPAKLEDSAVYLCASSFFQDGYTFGSGTRLTVV.

The sample holds many counts of this clonotype. This rearrangement joins TRBV11-2 to TRBJ2-5, with 15 positions matching TRBD2. The CDR3 runs 17 residues. Losses at the gene ends were 4 bases for V and 3 bases for J; bases not matched to a gene: 6. Germline assignment: CDR1 SGHAT and CDR2 FQNNGV. This CDR3 is CASSSRTSGRAKETQYF. The CDR3 DNA reads as TGTGCCAGCAGCTCTAGGACTAGCGGGAGGGCCAAAGAGACCCAGTACTTC.